One T cell receptor beta chain is described in this entry. The source of the sample is a study of technical replicates of blood from a handful of donors. The repertoire was sequenced with immunoSEQ multiplex PCR; TCRdb's copy has only in-frame clones and lacks some. The table has about 84,000 clones, approximately 97% seen once. The sequence came from a human donor in good health. Sequenced: T cells isolated from PBMCs.

DNA for the CDR3: TGCGCCAGCAGTCGGGGGTCCTACAATGAGCAGTTCTTC. It encodes CASSRGSYNEQFF. V is TRBV5-1 and J is TRBJ2-1, with D possibly being TRBD2 (6 bases). Trimming shortened V by 5 bases and J by 1 base, and 7 bases separated the two germline ends. Looked up from germline, CDR1 is SGHRS and CDR2 is YFSETQ. The CDR3 has 13 residues.